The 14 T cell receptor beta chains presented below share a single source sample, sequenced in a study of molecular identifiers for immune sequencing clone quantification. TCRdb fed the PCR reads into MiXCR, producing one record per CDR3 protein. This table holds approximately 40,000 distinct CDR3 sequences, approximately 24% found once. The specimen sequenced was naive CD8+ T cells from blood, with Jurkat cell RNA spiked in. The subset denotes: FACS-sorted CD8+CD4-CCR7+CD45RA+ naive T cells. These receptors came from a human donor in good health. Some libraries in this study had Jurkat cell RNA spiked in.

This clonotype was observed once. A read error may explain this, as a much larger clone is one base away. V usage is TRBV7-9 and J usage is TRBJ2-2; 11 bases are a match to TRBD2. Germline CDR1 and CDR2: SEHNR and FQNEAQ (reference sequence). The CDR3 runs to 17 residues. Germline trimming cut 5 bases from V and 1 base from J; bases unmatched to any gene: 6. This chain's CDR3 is CASSDPTSGVNTGELFF. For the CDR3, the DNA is TGTGCCAGCAGCGACCCGACTAGCGGGGTGAACACCGGGGAGCTGTTTTTT.

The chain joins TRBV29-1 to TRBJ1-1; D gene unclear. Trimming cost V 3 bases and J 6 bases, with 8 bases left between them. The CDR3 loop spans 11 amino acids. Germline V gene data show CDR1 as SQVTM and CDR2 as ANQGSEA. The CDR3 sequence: CSVDLRAEAFF. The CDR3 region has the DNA TGCAGCGTTGATCTCCGGGCTGAAGCTTTCTTT.

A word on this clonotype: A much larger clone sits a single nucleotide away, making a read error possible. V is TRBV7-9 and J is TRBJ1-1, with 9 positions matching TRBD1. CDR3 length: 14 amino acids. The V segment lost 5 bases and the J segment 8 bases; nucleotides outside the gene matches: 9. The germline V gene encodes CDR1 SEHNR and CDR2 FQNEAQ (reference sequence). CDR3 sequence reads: CASSLSDRGREAFF. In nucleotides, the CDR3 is TGTGCCAGCAGCCTTTCGGACAGGGGACGGGAAGCTTTCTTT.

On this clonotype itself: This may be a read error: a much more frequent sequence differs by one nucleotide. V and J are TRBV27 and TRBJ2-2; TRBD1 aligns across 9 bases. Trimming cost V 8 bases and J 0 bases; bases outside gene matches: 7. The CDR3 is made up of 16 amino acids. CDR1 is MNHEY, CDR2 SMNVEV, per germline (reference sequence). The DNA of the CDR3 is TGTGCCAGCGGTCTACAGGGGGCAACGAACACCGGGGAGCTGTTTTTT. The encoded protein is CASGLQGATNTGELFF.

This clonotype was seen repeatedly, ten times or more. CDR3 bases: TGTGCCAGCAGGTGGGGCTACCCAGATACGCAGTATTTT. Translation: CASRWGYPDTQYF. The chain is built from TRBV5-4 and TRBJ2-3, with D possibly matching TRBD1 (5 bases). The germline V gene encodes CDR1 SGHNT and CDR2 YYREEE (reference sequence). The CDR3 has 13 residues. V was shortened by 5 bases and J by 4 bases, with 11 bases between the two germline ends.

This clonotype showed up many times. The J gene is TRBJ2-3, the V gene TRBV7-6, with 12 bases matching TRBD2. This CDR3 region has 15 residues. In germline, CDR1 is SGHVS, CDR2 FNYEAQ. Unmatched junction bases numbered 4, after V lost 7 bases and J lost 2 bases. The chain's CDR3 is CASTRTSGTTDTQYF. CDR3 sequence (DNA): TGTGCCAGCACCAGGACTAGCGGGACCACAGATACGCAGTATTTT.

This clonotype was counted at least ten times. Written as DNA, the CDR3 is TGTGCCAGCAGTCGGGACCCAGGTCTCTACGAGCAGTACTTC. Translation gives CASSRDPGLYEQYF. The chain joins TRBV7-9 to TRBJ2-7, with D tentatively TRBD1 or TRBD2 (5 bases each). Per the germline V gene, CDR1 is SEHNR and CDR2 is FQNEAQ (reference sequence). The length of the CDR3 is 14 residues. V was cut by 6 bases and J by 3 bases, with 15 bases left in between. Full variable domain (rest looked up from reference TRBV7-9 and TRBJ2-7): DTGVSQNPRHKITKRGQNVTFRCDPISEHNRLYWYRQTLGQGPEFLTYFQNEAQLEKSRLLSDRFSAERPKGSFSTLEIQRTEQGDSAMYLCASSRDPGLYEQYFGPGTRLTVT.

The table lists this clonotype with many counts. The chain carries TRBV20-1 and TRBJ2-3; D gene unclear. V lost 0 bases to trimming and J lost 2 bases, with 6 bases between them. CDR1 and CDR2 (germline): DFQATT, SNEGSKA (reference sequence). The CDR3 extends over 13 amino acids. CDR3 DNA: TGCAGTGCTAGAGAAGCGAACACAGATACGCAGTATTTT. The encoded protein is CSAREANTDTQYF.

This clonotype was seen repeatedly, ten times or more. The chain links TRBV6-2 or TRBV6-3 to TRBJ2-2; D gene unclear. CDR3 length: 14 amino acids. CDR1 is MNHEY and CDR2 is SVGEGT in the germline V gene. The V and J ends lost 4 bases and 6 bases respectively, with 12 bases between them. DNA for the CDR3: TGTGCCAGCAGTTTGTCCCCGTCGGCCGGGGAGCTGTTTTTT. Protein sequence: CASSLSPSAGELFF.

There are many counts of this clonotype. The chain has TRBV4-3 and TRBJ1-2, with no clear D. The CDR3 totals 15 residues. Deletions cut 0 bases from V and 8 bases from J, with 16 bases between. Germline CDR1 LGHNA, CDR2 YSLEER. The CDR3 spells CASSQDMGAVYGYTF. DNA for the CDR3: TGCGCCAGCAGCCAAGATATGGGCGCGGTCTACGGCTACACCTTC.

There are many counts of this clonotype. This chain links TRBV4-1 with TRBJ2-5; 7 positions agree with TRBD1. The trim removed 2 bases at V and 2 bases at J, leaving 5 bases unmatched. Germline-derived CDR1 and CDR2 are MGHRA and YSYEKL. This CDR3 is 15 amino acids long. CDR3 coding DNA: TGCGCCAGCAGCCAAAGGCGGACAGGTCAAGAGACCCAGTACTTC. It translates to CASSQRRTGQETQYF.

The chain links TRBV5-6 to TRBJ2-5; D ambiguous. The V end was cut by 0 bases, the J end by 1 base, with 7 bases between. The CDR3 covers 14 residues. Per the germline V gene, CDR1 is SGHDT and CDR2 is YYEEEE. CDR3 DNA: TGTGCCAGCAGCTTGGAAGTAACCCAAGAGACCCAGTACTTC. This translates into CASSLEVTQETQYF.

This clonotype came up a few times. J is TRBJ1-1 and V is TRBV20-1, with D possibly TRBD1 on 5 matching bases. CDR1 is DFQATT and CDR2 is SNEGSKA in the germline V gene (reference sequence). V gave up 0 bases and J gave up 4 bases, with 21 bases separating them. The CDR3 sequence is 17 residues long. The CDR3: CSARDESQVLGPTEAFF. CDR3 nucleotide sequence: TGCAGTGCTAGAGATGAGTCACAGGTTCTCGGTCCCACTGAAGCTTTCTTT.

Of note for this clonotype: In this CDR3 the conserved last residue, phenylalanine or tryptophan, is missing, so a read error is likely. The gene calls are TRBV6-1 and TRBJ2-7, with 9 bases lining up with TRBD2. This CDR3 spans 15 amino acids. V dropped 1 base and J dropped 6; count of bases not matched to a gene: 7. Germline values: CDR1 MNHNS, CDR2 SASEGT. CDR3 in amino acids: CASSEVAGGPGEQYL. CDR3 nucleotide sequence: TGTGCCAGCAGTGAAGTTGCGGGGGGGCCGGGCGAGCAGTACCTC.